Listed here is a single TCR beta chain. The antigen remains unidentified. These data come from a study of T-cell reconstitution after alpha-beta-depleted transplantation in children. Findings of the study overall: Fresh T-cell production supplied most of the T-cell counts and diversity seen one year after transplant. Roughly two months post-transplant, alpha-beta T cells reportedly originated from several hundred graft clones that had expanded.

CDR3 length: 12 residues. The J segment lost 6 bases and the V segment lost 4 bases, leaving 3 bases of the junction unmatched. The V gene's germline CDR1 is DFQATT and CDR2 SNEGSKA (reference sequence). As it was prepared, the TCRbeta library received unique molecular identifiers. MiXCR, run by TCRdb on the PCR reads, gives a single entry per CDR3 protein. The sample has fewer than 750,000 distinct CDR3 sequences; 25% to 30% are singletons. Material: PBMCs, obtained before TCRalphabeta/CD19-depleted stem cell transplant. The chain has TRBV20-1 and TRBJ1-5; TRBD1 aligns across 7 bases. This TCR came from a boy in the first two years of life with Wiskott-Aldrich syndrome, due to receive a stem cell transplant. CDR3 sequence (DNA): TGCAGTGCTAAACAGGGGCTTCAGCCCCAGCATTTT. This gives the protein CSAKQGLQPQHF.